The rows below give T cell receptor beta chains drawn from one sample of a study of cytomegalovirus exposure and HLA in healthy donors. Generated by immunoSEQ multiplex PCR, the TCRdb table keeps only in-frame clones and is missing some. The table shows 150,000 to 200,000 clones, with 85% to 90% occurring only once. The sequencing sample was made of PBMCs. The source is a woman between 18 and 29 years old in good health and CMV-seronegative. Each CDR3 is given with its conserved first and last residue. Each record gives: CDR3 protein, CDR3 DNA, D gene, CDR3 length, J gene, V gene. The D gene is left open where the match is weak.

CDR3aa: CASSLWTGGHEQFF
CDR3nt: TGTGCCAGCAGCCTGTGGACAGGTGGCCATGAGCAGTTCTTC
d_gene: TRBD1
len: 14
j_gene: TRBJ2-1
v_gene: TRBV5-6

CDR3aa: CARSFLQANQPQHF
CDR3nt: TGTGCCAGGTCGTTTTTACAGGCGAATCAGCCCCAGCATTTT
d_gene: -
len: 14
j_gene: TRBJ1-5
v_gene: TRBV21-1

CDR3aa: CASSQGEQGYTF
CDR3nt: TGTGCCAGCAGCCAGGGGGAACAAGGCTACACCTTC
d_gene: TRBD1
len: 12
j_gene: TRBJ1-2
v_gene: TRBV10-3

CDR3aa: CASKMVGGSETQYF
CDR3nt: TGCGCCAGCAAAATGGTCGGGGGGAGTGAGACCCAGTACTTC
d_gene: TRBD2
len: 14
j_gene: TRBJ2-5
v_gene: TRBV4-1

CDR3aa: CASSRTSGSNEQFF
CDR3nt: TGTGCCAGCAGCCGGACTAGCGGGAGCAATGAGCAGTTCTTC
d_gene: TRBD2
len: 14
j_gene: TRBJ2-1
v_gene: TRBV27

CDR3aa: CASSFGQGSEAFF
CDR3nt: TGTGCCAGTAGTTTCGGACAGGGCAGTGAAGCTTTCTTT
d_gene: TRBD1
len: 13
j_gene: TRBJ1-1
v_gene: TRBV19

CDR3aa: CASSQDRSGNTIYF
CDR3nt: TGCGCCAGCAGCCAAGACAGGTCTGGAAACACCATATATTTT
d_gene: -
len: 14
j_gene: TRBJ1-3
v_gene: TRBV5-1

CDR3aa: CASSPLAVSEAFF
CDR3nt: TGTGCCAGCAGCCCCTTGGCGGTTTCTGAAGCTTTCTTT
d_gene: -
len: 13
j_gene: TRBJ1-1
v_gene: TRBV7-9

CDR3aa: CASSVQGASNTGELFF
CDR3nt: TGTGCCAGCAGTGTTCAGGGGGCGTCGAACACCGGGGAGCTGTTTTTT
d_gene: TRBD1
len: 16
j_gene: TRBJ2-2
v_gene: TRBV2

CDR3aa: CASSDGRREGYNEQFF
CDR3nt: TGTGCCAGCAGTGACGGAAGGCGGGAGGGTTACAATGAGCAGTTCTTC
d_gene: TRBD2
len: 16
j_gene: TRBJ2-1
v_gene: TRBV6-4

CDR3aa: CASSSALTSGRDNEQFF
CDR3nt: TGTGCCAGCAGCTCCGCTCTGACTAGCGGGAGAGACAATGAGCAGTTCTTC
d_gene: TRBD2
len: 17
j_gene: TRBJ2-1
v_gene: TRBV5-4

CDR3aa: CASSLGQGKTEAFF
CDR3nt: TGTGCCAGCTCCCTCGGACAGGGCAAGACTGAAGCTTTCTTT
d_gene: TRBD1
len: 14
j_gene: TRBJ1-1
v_gene: TRBV18

CDR3aa: CASSLELVSYEQYF
CDR3nt: TGCGCCAGCAGCTTGGAGCTCGTCTCCTACGAGCAGTACTTC
d_gene: -
len: 14
j_gene: TRBJ2-7
v_gene: TRBV5-1

CDR3aa: CASRPSGRTGELFF
CDR3nt: TGTGCCAGCAGGCCTAGCGGGAGAACCGGGGAGCTGTTTTTT
d_gene: TRBD2
len: 14
j_gene: TRBJ2-2
v_gene: TRBV2